This paragraph reports one TCR beta chain. Its antigen is still unknown. This entry belongs to a study of OX40 agonist ivuxolimab in advanced cancers. Study-wide results and caveats: Clonal expansion from baseline to week 6 occurred in both CD4+ and CD8+ T cells.

Method: immunoSEQ multiplex PCR; TCRdb's copy keeps in-frame clones and lacks some. The sample comprises 82,000 or so clones, 80% to 95% of which are singletons, and 0.55% to 0.65% rests with the top ten. Here the sequenced sample was CD4+ or CD8+ T cells sorted from blood, taken in a trial of the OX40 agonist ivuxolimab. This TCR was recovered from an adult with an advanced solid tumor such as melanoma, head and neck, liver or kidney cancer.

CDR3 protein: CASSLLQGTWDKQYF. The DNA of the CDR3 is TGTGCCAGCAGTTTATTACAGGGTACATGGGACAAGCAGTACTTC. The chain joins TRBV27 to TRBJ2-7, with D perhaps matching TRBD1 (6 bases). V shed 1 base and J shed 8 bases, with 18 bases lying between them. Germline V gene data show CDR1 as MNHEY and CDR2 as SMNVEV (reference sequence). The CDR3 extends over 15 amino acids.